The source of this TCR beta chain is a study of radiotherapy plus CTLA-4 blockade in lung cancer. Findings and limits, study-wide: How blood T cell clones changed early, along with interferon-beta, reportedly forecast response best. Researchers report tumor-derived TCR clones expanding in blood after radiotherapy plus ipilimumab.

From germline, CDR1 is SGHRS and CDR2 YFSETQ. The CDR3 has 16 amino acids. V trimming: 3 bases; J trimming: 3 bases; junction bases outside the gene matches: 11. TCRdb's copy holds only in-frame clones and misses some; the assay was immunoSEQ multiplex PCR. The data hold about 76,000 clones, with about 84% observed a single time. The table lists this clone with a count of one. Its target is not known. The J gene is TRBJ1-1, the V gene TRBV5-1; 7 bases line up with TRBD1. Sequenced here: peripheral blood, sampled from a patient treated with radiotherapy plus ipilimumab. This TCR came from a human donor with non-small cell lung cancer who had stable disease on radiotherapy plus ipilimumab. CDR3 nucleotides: TGCGCCAGCAGCTGGGCGGAGGGGGCGGGGGACACTGAAGCTTTCTTT. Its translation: CASSWAEGAGDTEAFF.